The next 5 T cell receptor beta chains were all read from a single sample in a study of siplizumab effects on memory and regulatory T cells. Assay: immunoSEQ multiplex PCR; the TCRdb copy retains only in-frame clones and omits some. The sample includes roughly 80,000 clones, 80% to 90% seen only once; the top ten take around 1.4%. Specimen: Tregs sorted from blood. These TCRs come from a human donor in good health.

V usage is TRBV19 and J usage is TRBJ1-6, with D uncertain. Per the germline V gene, CDR1 is LNHDA and CDR2 is SQIVND (reference sequence). Trimming shortened V by 3 bases and J by 6 bases, and 12 bases separated the two germline ends. This CDR3 comprises 15 residues. CDR3 nucleotides: TGTGCCAGTAGTATTAGCCAGAGCAGTAATTCACCCCTCCACTTT. Encoded protein: CASSISQSSNSPLHF.

The chain uses TRBV30 and TRBJ1-2; 7 positions match TRBD1. Trimming at V came to 4 bases and at J to 8 bases, leaving 7 bases not matched to a gene. The CDR3 has 12 residues. In germline, CDR1 is GTSNPN, CDR2 SVGIG (reference sequence). This chain's CDR3 is CAWNRGAIGYTF. CDR3 DNA sequence: TGTGCCTGGAACAGGGGAGCGATCGGCTACACCTTC.

This chain links TRBV11-2 with TRBJ2-1; D is possibly TRBD1 (5 bases). Trimming stripped 4 bases from V and 1 base from J, with 14 bases between. CDR1 and CDR2 from the germline V gene are SGHAT and FQNNGV. The CDR3 has 16 amino acids. As DNA, the CDR3 is TGTGCCAGCAGCTCAGTTGGGGCTAGGTCCTACAATGAGCAGTTCTTC. Translation: CASSSVGARSYNEQFF.

The rearrangement uses TRBV14 and TRBJ1-5; the D is unclear. CDR3 length: 22 residues. The germline V gene has CDR1 SGHDN and CDR2 FVKESK. Trimming took 3 bases from V and 4 from J, leaving 34 bases between them. CDR3 amino acids: CASSHRTVVSNQPQYSNQPQHF. CDR3 DNA sequence: TGTGCCAGCAGCCACAGGACCGTTGTTAGCAATCAGCCCCAATATAGTAATCAGCCCCAGCATTTT.

The V and J genes are TRBV18 and TRBJ2-3, with TRBD2 identical over 10 bases. J gave up 1 base and V 0 bases, and 19 bases lay outside the gene matches. This CDR3 is built from 22 residues. In germline, CDR1 is KGHSH, CDR2 LQKENI. The CDR3 sequence: CASSPPGSGGGYTSTRTDTQYF. The CDR3 region has the DNA TGTGCCAGCTCACCACCGGGAAGCGGGGGGGGCTACACCTCCACCCGCACAGATACGCAGTATTTT.